This paragraph reports one T cell receptor (beta chain). This sample was included in a study of shared clonotypes between healthy human individuals. The wider study: Researchers drew samples from two women and three men aged 18 to 49.

In the source study's methods: Without quality scores, immunoSEQ junctional reads could not be filtered like full-length reads. Profiled with immunoSEQ multiplex PCR; TCRdb holds only in-frame clones, not every one. V and J calls and clone size are given by that table; D and trimming were obtained from the DNA. Of 2 million to 3 million clones in the sample, 93% were seen once. This CDR3 has 11 residues. Between the trimmed V and J ends, which lost 6 bases and 5 bases, there was a span of 7 bases. Germline V CDR1 and CDR2: MNHNY, SVGAGI (reference sequence). This TCR was recovered from a man between 18 and 29 years old in good health. Some clones in this sample may be carry-over from other donors' samples. This chain uses TRBV6-6 with TRBJ1-1; D might be TRBD1 (5 bases). Specimen: naive CD4+ T cells from PBMCs. As for subset: CD45RA+ positively selected. The CDR3 DNA sequence: TGTGCCAGCAGGCGGGGGACTGAAGCTTTCTTT. It encodes CASRRGTEAFF.